Each of the 2 T cell receptor beta chains below was sequenced from the same sample in a study of T cells in localized non-small cell lung cancer. This table comes from immunoSEQ multiplex PCR, and its TCRdb copy is limited to in-frame clones, with some not included. Counted here are 4,500 to 5,500 clones, about 30% occurring once; the ten biggest clones make up approximately 8.2%. Specimen: lung tumor tissue, collected before any cancer treatment. These receptors all stem from a male donor aged 60 or older with stage I lung adenocarcinoma.

J is TRBJ1-2 and V is TRBV11-3; D possibly corresponds to TRBD1 (6 bases). CDR3 length equals 14 residues. Germline V CDR1 and CDR2: SGHNT, YENEEA. Trimming shortened V by 4 bases and J by 13 bases, and 22 bases separated the two germline ends. CDR3 sequence: CASSWLDRDKAITF. CDR3 sequence (DNA): TGTGCCAGCAGCTGGCTGGACCGGGACAAGGCGATCACCTTC.

Turning to this clone: Other DNA sequences from this sample encode an identical CDR3 as well. The V and J genes are TRBV5-1 and TRBJ1-2; the match to TRBD1 covers 8 bases. Germline values: CDR1 SGHRS, CDR2 YFSETQ. V was clipped by 4 bases and J by 3 bases; unmatched bases: 11. The CDR3 extends over 16 amino acids. CDR3 sequence: CASSLSPGQGDYGYTF. The DNA for the CDR3 is TGCGCCAGCAGCCTATCCCCCGGACAGGGCGACTATGGCTACACCTTC.